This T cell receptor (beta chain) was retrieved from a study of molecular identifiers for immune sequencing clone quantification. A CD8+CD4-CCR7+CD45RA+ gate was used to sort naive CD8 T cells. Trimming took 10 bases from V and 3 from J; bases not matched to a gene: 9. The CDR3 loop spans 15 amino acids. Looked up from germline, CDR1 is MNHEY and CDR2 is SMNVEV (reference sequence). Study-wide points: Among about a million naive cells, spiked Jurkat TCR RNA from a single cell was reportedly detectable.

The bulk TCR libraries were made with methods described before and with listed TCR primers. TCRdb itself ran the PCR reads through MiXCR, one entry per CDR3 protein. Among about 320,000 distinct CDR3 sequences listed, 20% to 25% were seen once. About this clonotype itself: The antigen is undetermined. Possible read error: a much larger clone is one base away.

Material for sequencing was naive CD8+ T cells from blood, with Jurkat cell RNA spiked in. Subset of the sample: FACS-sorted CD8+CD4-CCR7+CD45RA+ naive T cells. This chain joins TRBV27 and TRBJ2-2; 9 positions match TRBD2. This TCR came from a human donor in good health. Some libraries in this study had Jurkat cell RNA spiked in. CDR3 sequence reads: CANRLSGGDTGELFF. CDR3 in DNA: TGTGCCAACAGACTTAGCGGGGGAGACACCGGGGAGCTGTTTTTT.